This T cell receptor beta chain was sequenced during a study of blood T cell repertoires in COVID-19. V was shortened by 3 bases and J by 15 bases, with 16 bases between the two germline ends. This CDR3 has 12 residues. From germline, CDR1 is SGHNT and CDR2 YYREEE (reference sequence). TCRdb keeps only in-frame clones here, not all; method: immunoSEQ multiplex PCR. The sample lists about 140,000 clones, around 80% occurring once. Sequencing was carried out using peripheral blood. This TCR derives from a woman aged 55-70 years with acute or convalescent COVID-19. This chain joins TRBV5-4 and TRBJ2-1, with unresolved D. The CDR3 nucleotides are TGTGCCAGCAGCTCACCCGAGAGCTCGCCGTTCTTC. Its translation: CASSSPESSPFF.